Listed below are T cell receptor beta chains from one sample, sequenced in a study of control samples from healthy donors and cancer patients. Sequenced by immunoSEQ multiplex PCR; TCRdb stores in-frame clones only, minus some. The sample holds approximately 86,000 clones; approximately 93% are singletons and the top ten take about 1.5%. Sequencing was done on a sample of blood. These receptor sequences come from a woman under 40 in good health. Both conserved end residues are part of each CDR3. Clone size is stated in some rows and not others, as once, few, many or a class when expanded.

>TRBV19|.|TRBJ1-3
CASSIGTGSGNTIYF
>TRBV9|.|TRBJ2-7
CASSGNRDSLPYEQYF
>TRBV5-6|.|TRBJ2-3
CASSYDPGQTITDTQYF
>TRBV28|few|TRBJ2-4
CASSLLAGPLYIAKNIQYF
>TRBV28|once|TRBJ2-3
CASSGIEGPDTQYF
>TRBV18|.|TRBJ2-7
CASSPRQGYEQYF
>TRBV4-1|.|TRBJ2-2
CASSRREGLAGELFF
>TRBV5-3|.|TRBJ2-2
CARSPCKGTHTGELFF
>TRBV7-9|few|TRBJ2-7
CASSLVTGRKSYEQYF
>TRBV18|.|TRBJ2-5
CASSLNDGTQETQYF
>TRBV5-1|.|TRBJ2-1
CASSLGLAGAYYNEQFF
>TRBV7-8|.|TRBJ2-1
CARDRAGTKYNEQFF
>TRBV7-9|.|TRBJ2-1
CASSYIIAGGEQFF
>TRBV19|.|TRBJ2-1
CASSIDGGPNNEQFF
>TRBV28|.|TRBJ1-4
CASSLQGANEKLFF
>TRBV2|.|TRBJ2-1
CASRVTSGRDEQFF
>TRBV19|.|TRBJ1-2
CASRPGQGALTDGYTF
>TRBV6-6|.|TRBJ1-2
CAIWGGEGGYTF
>TRBV30|.|TRBJ2-1
CAWSVGGPTVF
>TRBV3-1/TRBV3-2|.|TRBJ2-5
CASSQTSGEETQYF
>TRBV6-5|.|TRBJ1-3
CASRGDSGNTIYF
>TRBV7-2|.|TRBJ2-1
CASSIETRREQFF
>TRBV6-2/TRBV6-3|.|TRBJ2-1
CASSYGGEQFF
>TRBV10-3|.|TRBJ2-1
CAISGTSGEQFF
>TRBV6-6|.|TRBJ2-5
CASSYSAGAETQYF
>TRBV6-5|.|TRBJ1-2
CASSYATNYGYTF
>TRBV29-1|.|TRBJ1-1
CSVDLGTEAFF
>TRBV13|.|TRBJ2-1
CASSLGHVRGRGEQFF
>TRBV19|.|TRBJ2-3
CASSIGLEGTDTQYF
>TRBV7-6|.|TRBJ2-1
CASSPRGPSGRSEQFF
>TRBV7-9|.|TRBJ1-2
CASSDTENYGYTF
>TRBV4-1|once|TRBJ2-4
CASSLPGTPTSGNIQYF
>TRBV9|.|TRBJ1-6
CASSVFGRGNSPLHF
>TRBV3-1/TRBV3-2|few|TRBJ1-2
CASSQDYYRDHYGYTF
>TRBV7-2|.|TRBJ1-2
CASSLGQGKGGYTF
>TRBV7-9|.|TRBJ1-6
CASSIGQGFSPLHF
>TRBV18|once|TRBJ2-1
CASSSPPSLAGDLDEQFF
>TRBV18|.|TRBJ2-5
CASSPPSVETQYF
>TRBV27|.|TRBJ1-2
CASSLSVGNYGYTF
>TRBV19|once|TRBJ1-1
CASLGGAGAEAFF
>TRBV12-3/TRBV12-4|.|TRBJ1-3
CASSLAAGNTIYF